This T cell receptor (beta chain) was documented in a study of T cells in Graves' hyperthyroidism and ophthalmopathy. Points from the study as a whole: The blood repertoire included most of the expanded thyroid clonotypes above 0.001.

This clonotype came up many times. The antigen is not known. Germline loops: CDR1 LNHDA, CDR2 SQIVND (reference sequence). The CDR3 sequence is 14 residues long. Deletions cut 8 bases from V and 0 bases from J, with 8 bases between. Researchers defined stable Graves' hyperthyroidism as no ophthalmopathy progression within 18 months. Patients showing uncontrolled infection, other autoimmune disease, pregnancy or lactation were ineligible. On the basis of clinical symptoms, serum thyroxine and TRAb, thyroid ultrasound and orbital computed tomography, diagnoses were made. Amplification of TCR beta CDR3 regions used RNA as the template. The primer set for the first-round RT-PCR of the TCR CDR3 was HTBI. TCRdb reanalysed the multiplex PCR reads using MiXCR and keeps one entry per CDR3 protein. Counted here are hundreds of thousands of distinct CDR3 sequences, 40% to 55% occurring once; the ten biggest clones make up roughly 8.2%.

This clonotype was sampled from a woman between 18 and 29 years old with Graves' hyperthyroidism. The source material was peripheral blood or thyroid tissue (not recorded which). This chain links TRBV19 with TRBJ2-6, with D perhaps matching TRBD2 (5 bases). DNA of the CDR3: TGTGCCAGTGGACTGCGCTCTGGGGCCAACGTCCTGACTTTC. This encodes CASGLRSGANVLTF.